Each of the 12 T cell receptor beta chains below was sequenced from the same sample in a study of cytomegalovirus exposure and HLA in healthy donors. The study ran its PCR with 60 Vbeta and 13 Jbeta primers. TCRdb's table, derived via immunoSEQ multiplex PCR, lists solely in-frame clones and lacks some. This table holds fewer than 200,000 clones, about 90% found once. The sequencing sample was made of PBMCs. These receptor sequences come from a girl under two years old in good health and CMV-seronegative.

The chain recombines TRBV7-2 with TRBJ2-1; TRBD2 aligns across 7 bases. Germline CDR1 SGHTA, CDR2 FQGNSA. V shed 2 bases, J shed 12 bases, and the junction held 7 bases outside the gene matches. This CDR3 has 13 amino acids. For the CDR3, the DNA is TGTGCCAGCAGCTTACAGCGGGATAGGAGGCAGTTCTTC. Translating it yields CASSLQRDRRQFF.

This CDR3 is CASSLDNYEQYF. CDR3 DNA sequence: TGTGCCAGCAGCTTGGACAACTACGAGCAGTACTTC. The chain employs TRBV5-4 and TRBJ2-7; no clear D. The CDR3 length is 12 residues. Trimming left V 0 bases short and J 3 bases short, with 4 bases between. Germline V gene lookup returns CDR1 SGHNT and CDR2 YYREEE (reference sequence).

This chain uses TRBV5-1 with TRBJ2-7, with TRBD1 matching 10 bases. With V trimmed by 0 bases and J by 2 bases, 11 bases remained unmatched. The CDR3 consists of 18 residues. CDR1 SGHRS and CDR2 YFSETQ come from the germline V gene. The CDR3, as DNA: TGCGCCAGCAGCTTGGGCTGGACAGGGGGTAGACGGACCTACGAGCAGTACTTC. Its protein product is CASSLGWTGGRRTYEQYF.

V gene TRBV5-1 combines with J gene TRBJ2-1; TRBD2 aligns across 14 bases. The CDR3 spans 14 residues. The ends lost 4 bases at V and 7 bases at J; junction bases unmatched: 1. The germline V gene encodes CDR1 SGHRS and CDR2 YFSETQ. The CDR3 sequence: CASSGTSGSNEQFF. CDR3 DNA sequence: TGCGCCAGCAGCGGGACTAGCGGGAGTAATGAGCAGTTCTTC.

This clone showed up just once. The V and J genes are TRBV29-1 and TRBJ2-7; TRBD1 might be the D (6 bases). Germline lookup yields CDR1 SQVTM and CDR2 ANQGSEA. The CDR3 has 12 amino acids. The V end lost 4 bases, the J end lost 6 bases, and 13 bases lay between the germline ends. The CDR3 coding sequence is TGCAGCGTTGGAGAGAGAGGGGGCGAGCAGTACTTC. Translating it yields CSVGERGGEQYF.

This chain links TRBV30 with TRBJ2-3; maybe TRBD2 (6 bases). This CDR3 has 14 residues. Germline CDR1 and CDR2: GTSNPN and SVGIG (reference sequence). Trimming left V 4 bases short and J 6 bases short, with 17 bases between. The DNA for the CDR3 is TGTGCCTGGATCCCGGAGGGAGTCGGGGATACGCAGTATTTT. Translated: CAWIPEGVGDTQYF.

The genes are TRBV5-4 and TRBJ2-5, with 8 bases fitting TRBD2. The J segment lost 4 bases and the V segment lost 4 bases, leaving 3 bases of the junction unmatched. The CDR3 has 13 residues. The germline V gene has CDR1 SGHNT and CDR2 YYREEE (reference sequence). As DNA, the CDR3 is TGTGCCAGCAGCGGAACTAGCGGAGAGACCCAGTACTTC. Protein sequence: CASSGTSGETQYF.

The genes are TRBV2 and TRBJ1-1; the D gene is possibly TRBD1 (5 bases). Trimming stripped 8 bases from V and 1 base from J, with 5 bases between. The CDR3 is 11 amino acids. Germline CDR1 is SNHLY and CDR2 is FYNNEI. CDR3 sequence reads: CASGANTEAFF. CDR3 in DNA: TGTGCCAGCGGGGCGAACACTGAAGCTTTCTTT. Looking up the rest from reference TRBV2 and TRBJ1-1 gives the full variable domain: EPEVTQTPSHQVTQMGQEVILRCVPISNHLYFYWYRQILGQKVEFLVSFYNNEISEKSEIFDDQFSVERPDGSNFTLKIRSTKLEDSAMYFCASGANTEAFFGQGTRLTVV.

V is TRBV5-1 and J is TRBJ2-5; 9 bases fit TRBD1. The CDR3 has 16 residues. Per the germline V gene, CDR1 is SGHRS and CDR2 is YFSETQ. V shed 3 bases, J shed 1 base, and the junction held 7 bases outside the gene matches. This CDR3 reads CASSSYAGQGQETQYF. DNA for the CDR3: TGCGCCAGCAGCTCTTACGCGGGACAGGGCCAAGAGACCCAGTACTTC.

Notes on this clone: The same CDR3 is also encoded by other DNA sequences in this sample. The chain joins TRBV30 to TRBJ2-1; weak D call: TRBD1 (5 bases). The CDR3 spans 15 residues. Germline values: CDR1 GTSNPN, CDR2 SVGIG (reference sequence). Trimming removed 3 bases at V and 0 bases at J, with 12 bases between. The CDR3 DNA reads as TGTGCCTGGAGGGGGCAGATTAGCTCCTACAATGAGCAGTTCTTC. Protein: CAWRGQISSYNEQFF.

J is TRBJ1-1 and V is TRBV5-4; 7 bases are a match to TRBD1. Germline values: CDR1 SGHNT, CDR2 YYREEE (reference sequence). Trimming at V came to 0 bases and at J to 0 bases, leaving 2 bases not matched to a gene. There are 15 residues in the CDR3. CDR3 DNA: TGTGCCAGCAGCTTGGCAGGGGGACTGAACACTGAAGCTTTCTTT. Its translation is CASSLAGGLNTEAFF.

V usage is TRBV7-9 and J usage is TRBJ2-3; 9 nucleotides match TRBD2. The ends lost 5 bases at V and 0 bases at J; junction bases unmatched: 12. The germline V gene encodes CDR1 SEHNR and CDR2 FQNEAQ (reference sequence). The CDR3 has 18 amino acids. The CDR3 coding sequence is TGTGCCAGCAGCACCGGGACTAGCAGTCTATATAGCACAGATACGCAGTATTTT. Translating it yields CASSTGTSSLYSTDTQYF.